Listed below are T cell receptor beta chains from one sample, sequenced in a study. Assay used: immunoSEQ multiplex PCR; TCRdb lists only in-frame clones, some missing. The sample holds about 50,000 clones, approximately 93% seen once. The specimen was PBMCs. Receptors were obtained from a man aged 40-49 years with rheumatoid arthritis. Each CDR3 is given without its conserved first and last residue. Clone size appears in some rows only: once, few, many, or a class for an expanded clone.

v_call	clone_size	cdr3_aa
TRBV30	.	AWTPDRGFEQY
TRBV3-1/TRBV3-2	.	ASSQITSGGSYNEQF
TRBV6-5	.	ATLAGEAKNIQY
TRBV7-2	.	ASSPGGLTDTQY
TRBV29-1	.	SARIGTGGGQPQH
TRBV10-1	.	ASSEGTGGKNIQY
TRBV20-1	.	SASVSYEQY
TRBV25-1	.	ASSDYFATNEKLF
TRBV6-1	.	ASSDAGKIAGELF
TRBV19	.	ASTGTPGSSYNSPLH
TRBV7-2	.	ASSPRPGSYEQY
TRBV4-2	.	ASSQADSRESGYT
TRBV18	.	ASSSGQGAKDQPQH
TRBV4-1	once	ASSRDSQETQY
TRBV5-1	.	ASSWGQGRNTEAF
TRBV18	.	ASSLAQAPLSGNTIY
TRBV7-6	.	ASSLDDRGSYEQY
TRBV27	.	ASSLSRWSYEQY
TRBV2	.	ASSWGGGNTIY
TRBV18	.	ASSPPGIRGSNEKLF
TRBV7-2	.	ASSLFGTQVAF
TRBV19	once	ASTEVWGFQATGELF
TRBV28	.	ASSFYPDGDQPQH
TRBV5-1	.	ASSPRGVNYGYT
TRBV5-5	.	ASSLLASGELF
TRBV5-1	once	ASSLVQKNTGELF
TRBV20-1	.	SASGSGNQPQH
TRBV27	.	ASSFGGGTEAF
TRBV28	.	ASSGLWEAATDTQY
TRBV7-3	.	ASSRTGRLGIETQY
TRBV21-1	.	ASSKARGRGTEAF
TRBV7-9	.	ASSLPGQRISGELF
TRBV6-5	.	ASTASPGYGYT
TRBV4-3	.	ASSHRTGEGQPQH
TRBV7-3	.	ASSLKGGNEQF
TRBV20-1	.	SASQFTGAQSNQPQH
TRBV10-3	.	AISAPGGSYNEQF
TRBV6-6	.	ASKFVGGGTEKLF
TRBV10-3	.	AISETASGRETQY
TRBV19	.	ASSMGPGNTEAF
TRBV20-1	.	SVGIETQY
TRBV3-1/TRBV3-2	.	ASSQVLGQGNIYGYT
TRBV11-2	.	ASSSAPGQGYEQY
TRBV21-1	.	ASSPQPRQGCYEQY
TRBV10-3	.	ATGLAGDTGELF
TRBV6-5	.	ASIADHSGNTIY
TRBV7-8	.	ASSPQGETQY
TRBV5-5	once	ASSPGGNQPQH
TRBV9	.	ASSVVLGDSDTQY
TRBV24-1	.	ATSSPVNEQF
TRBV6-4	few	ASSEGQGSTDTQY
TRBV7-3	.	ASSSPREQDTQY
TRBV7-2	.	ASSFGSPNTGELF